This is a list of T cell receptor beta chains from one sample in a study of shared clonotypes between healthy human individuals. Libraries were prepared by immunoSEQ multiplex PCR; TCRdb keeps only in-frame clonotypes and omits some of them. Among around 88,000 clones listed, 68% were seen once. The sample was memory CD8+ T cells sorted from blood. Receptor source: a man in his thirties or forties in good health. Both conserved end residues are part of each CDR3. Fields, in order: D gene, J gene, clone size, V gene, CDR3 DNA, CDR3 protein. A D gene is named only where the DNA matches it firmly. The size of a clone is reported for some rows only, either as once, few or many, or as a class for expanded clones.

D gene: .
J gene: TRBJ1-2
clone size: few
V gene: TRBV2
CDR3 DNA: TGTGCCAGCACCTTGCCGACAGACTCACCCTATGGCTACACCTTC
CDR3 protein: CASTLPTDSPYGYTF

D gene: .
J gene: TRBJ2-3
clone size: .
V gene: TRBV27
CDR3 DNA: TGTGCCAGCAGTTTTTCGGGCTGGGACAAACTTTCAGATACGCAGTATTTT
CDR3 protein: CASSFSGWDKLSDTQYF

D gene: .
J gene: TRBJ2-1
clone size: .
V gene: TRBV9
CDR3 DNA: TGTGCCAGCAGCGTAACTTCCAGCTCCTACAATGAGCAGTTCTTC
CDR3 protein: CASSVTSSSYNEQFF

D gene: TRBD2
J gene: TRBJ2-5
clone size: .
V gene: TRBV5-5
CDR3 DNA: TGTGCCAGCAGCTTCTCCAGCGGGAAGGAGACCCAGTACTTC
CDR3 protein: CASSFSSGKETQYF

D gene: .
J gene: TRBJ1-3
clone size: .
V gene: TRBV29-1
CDR3 DNA: TGCAGCGTTGAGCCAGGTTTTGGAAACACCATATATTTT
CDR3 protein: CSVEPGFGNTIYF

D gene: .
J gene: TRBJ1-2
clone size: .
V gene: TRBV28
CDR3 DNA: TGTGCCAGCAGTTTATCGTACAGGAAAGCCGGCTACACCTTC
CDR3 protein: CASSLSYRKAGYTF

D gene: TRBD1
J gene: TRBJ1-2
clone size: .
V gene: TRBV30
CDR3 DNA: TGTGCCTGGAGTGTAACAGGGGGATACTATGGCTACACCTTC
CDR3 protein: CAWSVTGGYYGYTF

D gene: TRBD1
J gene: TRBJ2-1
clone size: once
V gene: TRBV27
CDR3 DNA: TGTGCCAGCAGTTTCCCTGGGACAGGGGAGCAGTTCTTC
CDR3 protein: CASSFPGTGEQFF

D gene: .
J gene: TRBJ2-6
clone size: .
V gene: TRBV11-2
CDR3 DNA: TGTGCCAGCAGCTTAGGCCGCTCTGGGGCCAACGTCCTGACTTTC
CDR3 protein: CASSLGRSGANVLTF

D gene: TRBD2
J gene: TRBJ2-1
clone size: .
V gene: TRBV4-3
CDR3 DNA: TGCGCCAGCAGCCTCTGGGACTATAATGAGCAGTTCTTC
CDR3 protein: CASSLWDYNEQFF

D gene: TRBD1
J gene: TRBJ1-5
clone size: many
V gene: TRBV7-2
CDR3 DNA: TGTGCCAGCAGCTCTACCCCGCAGGGGGCGGGTCAGCCCCAGCATTTT
CDR3 protein: CASSSTPQGAGQPQHF

D gene: TRBD1
J gene: TRBJ1-1
clone size: many
V gene: TRBV11-2
CDR3 DNA: TGTGCCAGCAGCTCCAGCAGGGGGCTGGGCACTGAAGCTTTCTTT
CDR3 protein: CASSSSRGLGTEAFF

D gene: .
J gene: TRBJ2-5
clone size: .
V gene: TRBV7-8
CDR3 DNA: TGTGCCAGCAGCTTAGGGGCAGAAGAGACCCAGTACTTC
CDR3 protein: CASSLGAEETQYF

D gene: TRBD2
J gene: TRBJ2-7
clone size: once
V gene: TRBV29-1
CDR3 DNA: TGCAGCGTTGATTCTGCTAGCGGGAGAACGTACGAGCAGTACTTC
CDR3 protein: CSVDSASGRTYEQYF

D gene: .
J gene: TRBJ2-1
clone size: .
V gene: TRBV18
CDR3 DNA: TGTGCCAGCTCACCGTACGACAAGGGTGAGCAGTTCTTC
CDR3 protein: CASSPYDKGEQFF